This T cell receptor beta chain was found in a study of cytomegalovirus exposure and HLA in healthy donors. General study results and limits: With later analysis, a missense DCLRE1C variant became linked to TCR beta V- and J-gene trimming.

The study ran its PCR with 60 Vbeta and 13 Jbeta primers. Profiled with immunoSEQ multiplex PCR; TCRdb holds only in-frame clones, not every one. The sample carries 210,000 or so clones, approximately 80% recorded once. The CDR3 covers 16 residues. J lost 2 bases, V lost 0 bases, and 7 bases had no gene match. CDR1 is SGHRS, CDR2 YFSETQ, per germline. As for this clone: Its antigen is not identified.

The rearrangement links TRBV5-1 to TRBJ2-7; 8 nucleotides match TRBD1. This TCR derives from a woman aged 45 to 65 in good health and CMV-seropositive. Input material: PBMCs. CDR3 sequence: CASSLASGTGTYEQYF. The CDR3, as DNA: TGCGCCAGCAGCTTGGCCTCTGGGACAGGCACCTACGAGCAGTACTTC.